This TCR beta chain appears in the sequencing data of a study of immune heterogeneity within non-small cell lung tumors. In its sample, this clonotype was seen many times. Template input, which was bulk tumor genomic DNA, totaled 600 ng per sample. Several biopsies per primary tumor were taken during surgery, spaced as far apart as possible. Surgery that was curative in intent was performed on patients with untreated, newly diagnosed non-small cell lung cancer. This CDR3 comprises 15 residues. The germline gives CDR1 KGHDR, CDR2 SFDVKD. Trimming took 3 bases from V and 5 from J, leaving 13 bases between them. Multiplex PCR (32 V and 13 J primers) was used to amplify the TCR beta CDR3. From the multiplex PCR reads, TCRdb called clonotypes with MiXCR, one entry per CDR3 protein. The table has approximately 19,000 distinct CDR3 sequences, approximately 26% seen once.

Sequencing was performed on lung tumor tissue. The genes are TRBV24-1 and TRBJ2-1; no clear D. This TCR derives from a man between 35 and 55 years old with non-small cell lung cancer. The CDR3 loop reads CATSDPRRGNNEQFF. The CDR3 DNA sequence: TGTGCCACCAGTGATCCCCGGAGAGGTAACAATGAGCAGTTCTTC.